This T cell receptor (beta chain) stems from a study of T cell responses to AZD1222 COVID-19 vaccine. The CDR3 loop spans 15 amino acids. Trimming cost V 4 bases and J 5 bases; bases outside gene matches: 9. The germline V gene has CDR1 MNHEY and CDR2 SVGAGI. Assay: immunoSEQ multiplex PCR; the TCRdb copy retains only in-frame clones and omits some. This sample has some 120,000 clones; roughly 90% occur once, and the top ten carry over 8.5%. Regarding this clone: Its cognate antigen is unknown.

Whole-study findings and limits: Of the AZD1222 recipients, only 5 to 7 were seropositive at baseline. Spike-wide vaccine-associated CD4 TCRs dominated at 160-218 and 743-854.

The rearrangement links TRBV6-5 to TRBJ2-5; 8 bases are shared with TRBD1. The TCR comes from an adult in good health. The sample was peripheral blood, taken on day 0 of MenACWY control vaccination. The CDR3 DNA reads as TGTGCCAGCAGTTCCGGACAGGGTGAATCGGAGACCCAGTACTTC. Translation: CASSSGQGESETQYF.